What follows are 6 T cell receptor beta chains derived from one specimen sequenced in a study of blood T cell repertoires in COVID-19. Profiled with immunoSEQ multiplex PCR; TCRdb holds only in-frame clones, not every one. Among 350,000 to 450,000 clones, 70% to 90% were seen once, and the ten largest hold around 1.5%. The sample comprised PBMCs or T cells enriched from blood (not recorded which). The receptor set was obtained from a woman between 18 and 29 years old who had been exposed to COVID-19.

The V gene is TRBV6-5, the J gene TRBJ2-1, with D possibly matching TRBD2 (6 bases). V shed 0 bases and J shed 9 bases, with 12 bases lying between them. Germline CDR1 reads MNHEY; CDR2 reads SVGAGI. The CDR3 is 14 residues long. CDR3 amino acids: CASSYSSPGVEQFF. The CDR3 DNA is TGTGCCAGCAGTTACTCGAGCCCGGGGGTTGAGCAGTTCTTC.

The chain has TRBV28 and TRBJ1-6; 9 bases are shared with TRBD1. V gave up 5 bases and J gave up 3 bases; unmatched junction bases: 2. The germline V gene has CDR1 MDHEN and CDR2 SYDVKM. The CDR3 sequence is 15 residues long. CDR3 nucleotide sequence: TGTGCCAGCAGTCCGGGACAGGGCTATAATTCACCCCTCCACTTT. It codes for CASSPGQGYNSPLHF.

The V call is TRBV18, the J call TRBJ1-1; D is uncertain. Looked up from germline, CDR1 is KGHSH and CDR2 is LQKENI. Trimming left V 2 bases short and J 3 bases short, with 7 bases between. The CDR3 extends over 13 amino acids. CDR3 loop: CASSPKGDTEAFF. In DNA, the CDR3 is TGTGCCAGCTCACCAAAGGGAGACACTGAAGCTTTCTTT.

The chain carries TRBV6-5 and TRBJ1-3; a possible D gene is TRBD1 (5 bases). V lost 0 bases and J 0 bases, leaving 9 bases between the germline ends. This CDR3 spans 16 amino acids. CDR1 is MNHEY and CDR2 is SVGAGI in the germline V gene. CDR3 sequence: CASSYSLQVSGNTIYF. CDR3 sequence (DNA): TGTGCCAGCAGTTACTCATTACAGGTCTCTGGAAACACCATATATTTT.

The chain has TRBV10-2 and TRBJ2-2, with no clear D. The ends were cut back, 6 bases at V and 2 bases at J, with 4 bases in the middle. CDR1 and CDR2 (germline): WSHSY, SAAADI. CDR3 length: 12 residues. DNA for the CDR3: TGCGCCAGCAGACAAAACACCGGGGAGCTGTTTTTT. Translating it yields CASRQNTGELFF.

The chain combines TRBV7-2 with TRBJ2-3; no clear D. Deletions cut 1 base from V and 2 bases from J, with 10 bases between. In germline, CDR1 is SGHTA, CDR2 FQGNSA. The CDR3 has 15 amino acids. CDR3 nucleotides: TGTGCCAGCAGCTTAGAACAGCTGCTCACAGATACGCAGTATTTT. Protein: CASSLEQLLTDTQYF.